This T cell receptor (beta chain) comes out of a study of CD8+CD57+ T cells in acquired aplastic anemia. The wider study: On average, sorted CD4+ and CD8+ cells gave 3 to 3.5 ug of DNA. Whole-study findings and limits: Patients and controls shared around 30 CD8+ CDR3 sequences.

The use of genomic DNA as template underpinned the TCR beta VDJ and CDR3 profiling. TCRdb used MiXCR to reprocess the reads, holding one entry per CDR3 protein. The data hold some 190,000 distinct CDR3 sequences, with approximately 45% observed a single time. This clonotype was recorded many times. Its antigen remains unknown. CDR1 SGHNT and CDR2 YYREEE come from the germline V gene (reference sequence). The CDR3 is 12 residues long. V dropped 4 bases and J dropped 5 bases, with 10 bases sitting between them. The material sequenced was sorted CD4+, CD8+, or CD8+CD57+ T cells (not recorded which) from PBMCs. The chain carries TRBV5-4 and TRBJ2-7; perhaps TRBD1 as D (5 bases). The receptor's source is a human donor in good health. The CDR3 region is CASSDQGDEQYF. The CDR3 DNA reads TGTGCCAGCAGCGATCAAGGGGACGAGCAGTACTTC. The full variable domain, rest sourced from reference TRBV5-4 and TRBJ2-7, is ETGVTQSPTHLIKTRGQQVTLRCSSQSGHNTVSWYQQALGQGPQFIFQYYREEENGRGNFPPRFSGLQFPNYSSELNVNALELDDSALYLCASSDQGDEQYFGPGTRLTVT.